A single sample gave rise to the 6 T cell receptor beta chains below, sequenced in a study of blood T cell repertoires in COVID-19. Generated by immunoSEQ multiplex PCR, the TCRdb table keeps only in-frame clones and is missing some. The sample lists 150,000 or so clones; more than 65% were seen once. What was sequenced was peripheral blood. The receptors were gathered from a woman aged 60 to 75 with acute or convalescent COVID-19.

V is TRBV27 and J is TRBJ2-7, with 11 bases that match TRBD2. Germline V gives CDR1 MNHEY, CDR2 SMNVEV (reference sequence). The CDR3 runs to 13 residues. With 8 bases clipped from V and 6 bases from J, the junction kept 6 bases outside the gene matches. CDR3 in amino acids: CASHRLAGSEQYF. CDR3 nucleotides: TGTGCCAGCCACAGACTAGCGGGATCCGAGCAGTACTTC.

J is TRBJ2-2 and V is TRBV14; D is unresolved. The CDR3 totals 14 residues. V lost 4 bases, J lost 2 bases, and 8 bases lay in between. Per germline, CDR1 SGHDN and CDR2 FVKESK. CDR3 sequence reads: CASSPRVNTGELFF. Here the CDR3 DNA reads TGTGCCAGCAGCCCCCGGGTCAACACCGGGGAGCTGTTTTTT.

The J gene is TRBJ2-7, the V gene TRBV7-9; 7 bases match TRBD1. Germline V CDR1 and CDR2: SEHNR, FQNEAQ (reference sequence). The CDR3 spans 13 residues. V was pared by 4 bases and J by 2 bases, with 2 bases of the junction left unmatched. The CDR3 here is CASSYQGAYEQYF. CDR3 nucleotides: TGTGCCAGCAGCTATCAGGGGGCCTACGAGCAGTACTTC.

The CDR3 region has the DNA TGTGCCAGCAGCCAAGTTACAGAGCCGAATCAGCCCCAGCATTTT. As protein: CASSQVTEPNQPQHF. The chain couples TRBV4-2 to TRBJ1-5; no clear D. The CDR3 sequence is 15 residues long. Trimming removed 1 base from V and 4 bases from J, with 11 bases in between. Germline V gene lookup returns CDR1 LGHNA and CDR2 YNFKEQ.

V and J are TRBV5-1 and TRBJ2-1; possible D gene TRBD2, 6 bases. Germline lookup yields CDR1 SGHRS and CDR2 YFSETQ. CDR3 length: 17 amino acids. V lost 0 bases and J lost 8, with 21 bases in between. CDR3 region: CASSLASGWRGIDEQFF. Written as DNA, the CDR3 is TGCGCCAGCAGCTTGGCCTCGGGATGGAGGGGTATCGATGAGCAGTTCTTC. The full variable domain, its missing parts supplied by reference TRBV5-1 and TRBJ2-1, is KAGVTQTPRYLIKTRGQQVTLSCSPISGHRSVSWYQQTPGQGLQFLFEYFSETQRNKGNFPGRFSGRQFSNSRSEMNVSTLELGDSALYLCASSLASGWRGIDEQFFGPGTRLTVL.

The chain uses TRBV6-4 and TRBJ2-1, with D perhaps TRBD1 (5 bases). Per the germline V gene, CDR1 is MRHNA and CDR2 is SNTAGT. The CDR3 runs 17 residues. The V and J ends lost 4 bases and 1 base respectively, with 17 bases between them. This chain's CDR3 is CASSASLTVGSYNEQFF. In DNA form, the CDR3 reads TGTGCCAGCAGTGCCTCATTGACAGTGGGGTCCTACAATGAGCAGTTCTTC.